This TCR beta chain was retrieved from a study of cytomegalovirus exposure and HLA in healthy donors. As for the study in general: HLA-typed donors contributed around 88 million unique TCRs, which were held in an early data release.

Study-level points and caveats: The study reported that TCR beta sequences accurately predicted HLA-A and HLA-B alleles in most subjects. Sequencing probably produced one cluster of sequence variants that were highly shared.

The CDR3 spans 14 residues. V shed 5 bases, J shed 12 bases, and the junction held 6 bases outside the gene matches. Per the germline V gene, CDR1 is SGHTA and CDR2 is FQGNSA. A multiplex PCR was run with 60 Vbeta primers and 13 Jbeta primers. Authors' analysis steps: An analysis performed later counted 72 million or so unique TCR beta chains (approximately 10 million of them shared). TCRdb's table, derived via immunoSEQ multiplex PCR, lists solely in-frame clones and lacks some. Clone size and the V and J calls come from that table; the DNA yielded D and trimming. This sample has about 110,000 clones, with about 78% found just once. This clone was seen once. Its antigen is unidentified.

Material: PBMCs. This chain uses TRBV7-2 with TRBJ2-1; 14 bases match TRBD2. The receptor was isolated from a woman aged 40 to 50 in good health and CMV-seropositive. Written as DNA, the CDR3 is TGTGCCAGCAGCCAGCCGGGACTAGCGGGGGTGCAGTTCTTC. It codes for CASSQPGLAGVQFF.